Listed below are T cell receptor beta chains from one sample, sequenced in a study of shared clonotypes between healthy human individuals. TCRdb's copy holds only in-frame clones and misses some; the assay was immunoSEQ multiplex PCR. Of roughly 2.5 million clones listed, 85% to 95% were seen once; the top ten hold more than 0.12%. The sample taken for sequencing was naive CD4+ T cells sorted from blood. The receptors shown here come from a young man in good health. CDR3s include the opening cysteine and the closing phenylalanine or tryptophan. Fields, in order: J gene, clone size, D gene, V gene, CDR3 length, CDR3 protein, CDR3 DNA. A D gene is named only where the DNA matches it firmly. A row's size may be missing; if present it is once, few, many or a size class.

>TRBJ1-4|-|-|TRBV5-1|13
CASSLMLSEKLFF
TGCGCCAGCAGCTTGATGTTGAGTGAAAAACTGTTTTTT
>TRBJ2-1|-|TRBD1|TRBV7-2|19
CASSLGLTLDRGINNEQFF
TGTGCCAGCAGCTTAGGTCTCACCCTGGACAGGGGGATAAACAATGAGCAGTTCTTC
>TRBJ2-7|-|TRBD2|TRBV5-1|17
CASSLGKTSGTSYEQYF
TGCGCCAGCAGCTTGGGGAAGACTAGCGGTACCTCCTACGAGCAGTACTTC
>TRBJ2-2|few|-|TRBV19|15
CASSMRGIVTGELFF
TGTGCCAGTAGTATGAGGGGAATAGTCACCGGGGAGCTGTTTTTT
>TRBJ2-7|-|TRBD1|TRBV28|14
CASPGTGSSYEQYF
TGTGCCAGTCCAGGGACAGGGAGCTCCTACGAGCAGTACTTC
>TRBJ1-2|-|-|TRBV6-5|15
CASSYSRGTNYGYTF
TGTGCCAGCAGTTACTCGAGGGGAACCAACTATGGCTACACCTTC
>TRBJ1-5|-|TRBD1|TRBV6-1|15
CASSRDRVGNQPQHF
TGTGCCAGTTCCCGGGACAGGGTTGGCAATCAGCCCCAGCATTTT
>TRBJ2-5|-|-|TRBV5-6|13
CASSLYRAETQYF
TGTGCCAGCAGCTTGTACAGGGCAGAGACCCAGTACTTC
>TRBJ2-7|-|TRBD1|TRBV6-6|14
CASSYSGQRYEQYF
TGTGCCAGCAGTTACTCGGGACAGCGCTACGAGCAGTACTTC
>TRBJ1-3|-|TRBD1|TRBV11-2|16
CASRAGGGGSGNTIYF
TGTGCCAGCAGAGCAGGGGGAGGAGGCTCTGGAAACACCATATATTTT
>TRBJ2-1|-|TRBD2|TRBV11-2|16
CASSLVGLAGANEQFF
TGTGCCAGCAGCTTAGTCGGACTAGCGGGGGCCAATGAGCAGTTCTTC
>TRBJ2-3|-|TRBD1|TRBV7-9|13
CASSLLQGNTQYF
TGTGCCAGCAGCTTACTACAGGGGAATACGCAGTATTTT
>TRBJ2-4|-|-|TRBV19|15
CATTPGGLAKNIQYF
TGTGCCACCACCCCAGGGGGGCTAGCCAAAAACATTCAGTACTTC
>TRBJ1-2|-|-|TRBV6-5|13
CASCREGIYGYTF
TGTGCCAGCTGCAGGGAGGGGATCTATGGCTACACCTTC
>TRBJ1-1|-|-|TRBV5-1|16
CASSLAAGPLDTEAFF
TGCGCCAGCAGCTTGGCGGCGGGACCTCTGGACACTGAAGCTTTCTTT
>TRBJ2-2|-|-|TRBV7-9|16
CASNEVGVTYTGELFF
TGTGCCAGCAACGAAGTGGGGGTTACGTACACCGGGGAGCTGTTTTTT
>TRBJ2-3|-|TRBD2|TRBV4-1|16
CASSHGLGSSTDTQYF
TGCGCCAGCAGCCACGGACTAGGGAGTAGCACAGATACGCAGTATTTT
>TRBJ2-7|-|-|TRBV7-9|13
CASSLDRTGEQYF
TGTGCCAGCAGCTTAGACCGAACGGGCGAGCAGTACTTC
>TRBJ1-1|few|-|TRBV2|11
CASSRTMTAFF
TGTGCCAGCAGTAGAACAATGACGGCTTTCTTT
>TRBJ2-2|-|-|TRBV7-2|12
CASSSNGPELFF
TGTGCCAGCAGCTCCAATGGTCCGGAGCTGTTTTTT
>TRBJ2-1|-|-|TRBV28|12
CASSLGLNEQFF
TGTGCCAGCAGTTTAGGCCTCAATGAGCAGTTCTTC
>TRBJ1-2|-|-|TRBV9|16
CASSAQQGLANYGYTF
TGTGCCAGCAGCGCTCAACAGGGCTTGGCTAACTATGGCTACACCTTC
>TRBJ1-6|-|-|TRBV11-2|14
CASSSTIRNSPLHF
TGTGCCAGCAGCTCCACCATTAGGAATTCACCCCTCCACTTT
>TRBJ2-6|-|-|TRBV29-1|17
CSVEEGRRGPGANVLTF
TGCAGCGTTGAAGAAGGGAGGCGGGGCCCCGGGGCCAACGTCCTGACTTTC
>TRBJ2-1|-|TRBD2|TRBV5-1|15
CASSSGLAGLNEQFF
TGCGCCAGCAGCTCGGGACTAGCCGGGCTCAATGAGCAGTTCTTC
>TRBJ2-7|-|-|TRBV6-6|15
CASTRRGSNSYEQYF
TGTGCCAGCACCAGGCGCGGGTCCAATTCCTACGAGCAGTACTTC
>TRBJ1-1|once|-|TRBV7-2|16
CASSLVGGIMNTEAFF
TGTGCCAGCAGCTTAGTCGGGGGGATCATGAACACTGAAGCTTTCTTT
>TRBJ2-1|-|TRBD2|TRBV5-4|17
CASSFGSGGSSYNEQFF
TGTGCCAGCAGCTTCGGTAGCGGGGGGAGCTCCTACAATGAGCAGTTCTTC
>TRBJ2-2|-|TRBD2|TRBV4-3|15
CASSQSLAGGRELFF
TGCGCCAGCAGCCAGTCCTTAGCGGGAGGCCGGGAGCTGTTTTTT
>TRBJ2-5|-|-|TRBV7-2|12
CASSLAGRTQYF
TGTGCCAGCAGCTTAGCCGGACGGACCCAGTACTTC
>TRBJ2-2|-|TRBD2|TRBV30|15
CAWTIGLAGGGELFF
TGTGCCTGGACTATAGGTTTAGCGGGAGGCGGGGAGCTGTTTTTT
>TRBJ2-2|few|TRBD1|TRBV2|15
CASSRQGANTGELFF
TGTGCCAGCAGTCGACAGGGGGCGAACACCGGGGAGCTGTTTTTT
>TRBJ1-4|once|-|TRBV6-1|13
CASTAGNYEKLFF
TGTGCCAGCACTGCAGGGAATTATGAAAAACTGTTTTTT
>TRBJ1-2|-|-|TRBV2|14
CASHEGGLNYGYTF
TGTGCCAGCCACGAAGGGGGGTTGAACTATGGCTACACCTTC
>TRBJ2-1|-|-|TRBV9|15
CASSPRGGGLNEQFF
TGTGCCAGCAGCCCCAGAGGGGGAGGGCTGAATGAGCAGTTCTTC
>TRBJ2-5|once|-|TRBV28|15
CASSTTGFPQETQYF
TGTGCCAGCAGTACTACAGGATTCCCGCAAGAGACCCAGTACTTC
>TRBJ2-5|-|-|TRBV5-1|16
CASSLRSGGTVETQYF
TGCGCCAGCAGCTTGAGAAGCGGCGGGACGGTAGAGACCCAGTACTTC
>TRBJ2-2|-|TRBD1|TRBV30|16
CAWRRPGGTGTGELFF
TGTGCCTGGAGGAGACCAGGGGGCACTGGCACCGGGGAGCTGTTTTTT
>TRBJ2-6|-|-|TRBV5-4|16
CASRQNSLSGANVLTF
TGTGCCAGCAGACAAAACAGCCTCTCTGGGGCCAACGTCCTGACTTTC
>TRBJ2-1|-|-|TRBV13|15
CASSPRLSAYNEQFF
TGTGCCAGCAGCCCTCGACTTTCAGCCTACAATGAGCAGTTCTTC
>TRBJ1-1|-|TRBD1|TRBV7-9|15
CASSLALAGGTEAFF
TGTGCCAGCAGCTTAGCATTGGCAGGGGGCACTGAAGCTTTCTTT
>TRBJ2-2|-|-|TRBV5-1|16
CASRLGPLGGTGELFF
TGCGCCAGCAGACTGGGGCCTTTAGGGGGCACCGGGGAGCTGTTTTTT
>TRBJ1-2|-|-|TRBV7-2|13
CASSNTGLYGYTF
TGTGCCAGCAGCAATACAGGGCTCTATGGCTACACCTTC
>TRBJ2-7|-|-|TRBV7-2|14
CASSRGLQVYEQYF
TGTGCCAGCAGCCGGGGACTGCAGGTGTACGAGCAGTACTTC
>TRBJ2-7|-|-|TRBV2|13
CASTEGLGREQYF
TGTGCCAGCACCGAGGGTCTGGGCCGGGAGCAGTACTTC
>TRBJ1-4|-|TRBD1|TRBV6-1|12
CAILGQGEKLFF
TGTGCCATTTTGGGACAGGGCGAAAAACTGTTTTTT
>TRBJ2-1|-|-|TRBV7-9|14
CASSLRQGWDEQFF
TGTGCCAGCAGCTTGAGGCAGGGGTGGGATGAGCAGTTCTTC
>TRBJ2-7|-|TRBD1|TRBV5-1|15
CASSLAPTGEHEQYF
TGCGCCAGCAGCTTGGCCCCGACAGGGGAGCACGAGCAGTACTTC
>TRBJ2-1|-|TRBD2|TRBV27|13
CASSLAGKYEQFF
TGTGCCAGCAGTCTAGCGGGGAAGTATGAGCAGTTCTTC
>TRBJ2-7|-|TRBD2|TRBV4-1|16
CASSQDGSGRAYEQYF
TGCGCCAGCAGCCAAGACGGTAGCGGGAGGGCCTACGAGCAGTACTTC
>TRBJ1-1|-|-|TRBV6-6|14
CASSYLERNTEAFF
TGTGCCAGCAGTTACCTGGAGAGAAACACTGAAGCTTTCTTT
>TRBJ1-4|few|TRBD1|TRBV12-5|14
CASNRGATNEKLFF
TGTGCTAGCAACAGGGGAGCTACTAATGAAAAACTGTTTTTT